This T cell receptor beta chain was captured in a study of blood T cell repertoires in COVID-19. This table comes from immunoSEQ multiplex PCR, and its TCRdb copy is limited to in-frame clones, with some not included. The table records 100,000 to 130,000 clones, around 90% of them present only once. The sample was peripheral blood. This clonotype originated in a woman under 40 with acute or convalescent COVID-19.

The CDR3 DNA is TGCGCCAGCAGCCATCGCAGGGTCGGTGAAAAACTGTTTTTT. It codes for CASSHRRVGEKLFF. The chain links TRBV4-1 to TRBJ1-4, with a possible D match to TRBD1 (5 bases). V dropped 3 bases and J dropped 7 bases, with 12 bases sitting between them. The germline V gene encodes CDR1 MGHRA and CDR2 YSYEKL. The length of the CDR3 is 14 residues.